Shown below are 5 T cell receptor beta chains from a single sample sequenced in a study of CD8 T cell repertoires and HIV-1 epitope variants. Assay used: immunoSEQ multiplex PCR; TCRdb lists only in-frame clones, some missing. The data contain tens of thousands of clones, roughly 81% of them singletons. The sequenced sample was uncultured baseline CD8+ T cells from peripheral blood mononuclear cells (PBMCs). Receptors originate from a male donor with HIV.

CDR3 protein: CASGDRETQYF. In DNA, the CDR3 is TGCGCCAGCGGGGACAGGGAGACCCAGTACTTC. The rearrangement uses TRBV10-1 and TRBJ2-5; 8 nucleotides align to TRBD1. The V and J ends lost 8 bases and 5 bases, in that order; junction bases with no gene match: 1. This CDR3 contains 11 residues. The germline gives CDR1 WNHNN, CDR2 SYGVQD (reference sequence).

The V call is TRBV4-1, the J call TRBJ1-1; D possibly corresponds to TRBD1 (6 bases). V gave up 0 bases and J gave up 1 base, with 12 bases separating them. This CDR3 is built from 16 residues. Germline assignment: CDR1 MGHRA and CDR2 YSYEKL. For the CDR3, the DNA is TGCGCCAGCAGCCAAGATTTTTTGGGACAGAACACTGAAGCTTTCTTT. Translated: CASSQDFLGQNTEAFF.

The rearrangement links TRBV4-1 to TRBJ2-7; 8 nucleotides align to TRBD2. Germline CDR1 reads MGHRA; CDR2 reads YSYEKL. CDR3 length: 15 residues. Losses at the gene ends were 3 bases for V and 6 bases for J; bases not matched to a gene: 10. CDR3 DNA sequence: TGCGCCAGCAGCCACACCCCGGGAGGGATTCGCGAGCAGTACTTC. Its protein is CASSHTPGGIREQYF.

V and J are TRBV6-5 and TRBJ1-2, with D possibly being TRBD1 (5 bases). CDR1 MNHEY and CDR2 SVGAGI come from the germline V gene. The CDR3 totals 14 residues. V was clipped by 5 bases and J by 2 bases, with 12 bases between them. The CDR3 reads CASSINRQNYGYTF. In DNA, the CDR3 is TGTGCCAGCAGTATCAACAGGCAGAACTATGGCTACACCTTC.

The chain employs TRBV10-1 and TRBJ2-7, with D tentatively TRBD2 (6 bases). The germline CDR1 and CDR2 sequences are WNHNN and SYGVQD (reference sequence). V gave up 5 bases and J gave up 2 bases, with 13 bases separating them. The CDR3 is 14 amino acids. CDR3 coding DNA: TGCGCCAGCAGTAGGTCGGGAGTGACCTACGAGCAGTACTTC. Protein: CASSRSGVTYEQYF.